Following are 28 T cell receptor beta chains from one sample sequenced in a study of T cell responses to AZD1222 COVID-19 vaccine. The table came from immunoSEQ multiplex PCR; TCRdb's copy has only in-frame clones and leaves some out. The profile shows about 110,000 clones, roughly 92% of them singletons. Specimen: peripheral blood, collected 28 days after the second AZD1222 dose. Receptors originate from an adult who received the AZD1222 COVID-19 vaccine.

This sequence joins TRBV4-1 and TRBJ1-5; D call uncertain. Between the trimmed V and J ends, which lost 1 base and 0 bases, there was a span of 13 bases. The CDR3 loop spans 17 amino acids. Germline V gene lookup returns CDR1 MGHRA and CDR2 YSYEKL. The chain's CDR3 is CASSQVSVPYSNQPQHF. The CDR3 DNA reads as TGCGCCAGCAGCCAAGTATCCGTCCCGTATAGCAATCAGCCCCAGCATTTT.

This chain uses TRBV18 with TRBJ1-2; D call uncertain. Germline V CDR1 and CDR2: KGHSH, LQKENI. With 3 bases removed from V and 2 bases from J, the gap between germline ends came to 13 bases. The CDR3 is made up of 15 amino acids. In nucleotides, the CDR3 is TGTGCCAGCTCACCGGGGAGCCCCCCCAACTATGGCTACACCTTC. Translated: CASSPGSPPNYGYTF.

The chain carries TRBV6-6 and TRBJ1-1, with 9 bases lining up with TRBD1. Losses at the gene ends were 5 bases for V and 4 bases for J; bases not matched to a gene: 5. The CDR3 loop spans 14 amino acids. Germline CDR1 MNHNY, CDR2 SVGAGI (reference sequence). The CDR3 region has the DNA TGTGCCAGCAGTCCCGGGACAGGGCTCACTGAAGCTTTCTTT. The encoded protein is CASSPGTGLTEAFF.

V is TRBV12-3 or TRBV12-4 and J is TRBJ2-4; D unclear. V lost 5 bases to trimming and J lost 10 bases, with 9 bases between them. The CDR3 is 11 residues long. CDR3 sequence: CASSRTRIQYF. CDR3 nucleotide sequence: TGTGCCAGCAGTCGAACCAGGATTCAGTACTTC.

The chain joins TRBV28 to TRBJ1-5, with a tentative D call TRBD1 (5 bases). CDR3 length: 16 amino acids. Per germline, CDR1 MDHEN and CDR2 SYDVKM. V lost 5 bases to trimming and J lost 0 bases, with 14 bases between them. CDR3 residues: CASSTTGTLSNQPQHF. The CDR3 DNA reads TGTGCCAGCAGTACAACCGGGACGCTTAGCAATCAGCCCCAGCATTTT.

The V gene is TRBV7-9, the J gene TRBJ1-5; a weak D match, TRBD1 (5 bases). Germline CDR1 reads SEHNR; CDR2 reads FQNEAQ (reference sequence). The V and J ends lost 1 base and 6 bases respectively, with 13 bases between them. The CDR3 has 15 residues. CDR3 sequence reads: CASSLETVPSQPQHF. The CDR3 DNA follows: TGTGCCAGCAGCTTAGAGACAGTACCTAGTCAGCCCCAGCATTTT.

The V gene is TRBV5-6, the J gene TRBJ2-7; D might be TRBD1 (5 bases). CDR1 and CDR2 (germline): SGHDT, YYEEEE. The CDR3 totals 13 residues. Trimming took off 3 bases at V and 6 bases at J, with 13 bases between the two ends. The CDR3 DNA reads TGTGCCAGCAGCTGGAGAGACAGCATCGAGCAGTACTTC. Amino acids: CASSWRDSIEQYF.

CDR3 sequence (DNA): TGTGCCAGCAGTTTTCCGGGCTCGTTGACTGAAGCTTTCTTT. It encodes CASSFPGSLTEAFF. The V gene is TRBV28, the J gene TRBJ1-1; no definite D call. The CDR3 length is 14 residues. Germline CDR1 reads MDHEN; CDR2 reads SYDVKM. The germline V and J ends were trimmed by 3 bases and 5 bases, with 13 bases remaining between them.

The rearrangement joins TRBV6-5 to TRBJ2-5; 9 positions match TRBD2. The CDR3 extends over 14 amino acids. V shed 6 bases, J shed 5 bases, and the junction held 7 bases outside the gene matches. Looked up from germline, CDR1 is MNHEY and CDR2 is SVGAGI. CDR3 coding DNA: TGTGCCAGCAGGCCCCCTAGCGGGGTCGAGACCCAGTACTTC. Residues: CASRPPSGVETQYF.

The chain employs TRBV7-6 and TRBJ2-7; 9 bases are a match to TRBD1. There are 15 residues in the CDR3. Germline V CDR1 and CDR2: SGHVS, FNYEAQ. The V and J ends lost 0 bases and 0 bases, in that order; junction bases with no gene match: 0. This CDR3 reads CASSLAGQGSYEQYF. CDR3 nucleotide sequence: TGTGCCAGCAGCTTAGCGGGACAGGGCTCCTACGAGCAGTACTTC.

The chain uses TRBV25-1 and TRBJ2-5, with 7 bases identical to TRBD2. The length of the CDR3 is 17 residues. The germline V gene encodes CDR1 MGHDK and CDR2 SYGVNS. With 3 bases clipped from V and 1 base from J, the junction kept 11 bases outside the gene matches. DNA of the CDR3: TGTGCCAGCAGTGAGGCAGTGTCTAGCGGAACCCAAGAGACCCAGTACTTC. This translates into CASSEAVSSGTQETQYF.

J is TRBJ2-3 and V is TRBV2, with D possibly matching TRBD2 (5 bases). Trimming pared 2 bases from V and 3 bases from J, leaving 9 bases between. The CDR3 is 14 amino acids. The V gene's germline CDR1 is SNHLY and CDR2 FYNNEI. CDR3 DNA sequence: TGTGCCAGCAGTGAATTGACGGGGACAGATACGCAGTATTTT. This codes for CASSELTGTDTQYF. The whole variable domain, remainder taken from reference TRBV2 and TRBJ2-3, is EPEVTQTPSHQVTQMGQEVILRCVPISNHLYFYWYRQILGQKVEFLVSFYNNEISEKSEIFDDQFSVERPDGSNFTLKIRSTKLEDSAMYFCASSELTGTDTQYFGPGTRLTVL.

J is TRBJ1-5 and V is TRBV18, with D hard to call. Germline CDR1 KGHSH, CDR2 LQKENI. V gave up 3 bases and J gave up 3 bases, with 3 bases separating them. The CDR3 is made up of 12 amino acids. CDR3 nucleotides: TGTGCCAGCTCACCCTCCAATCAGCCCCAGCATTTT. It translates to CASSPSNQPQHF.

The chain employs TRBV6-5 and TRBJ2-7, with D perhaps TRBD1 (5 bases). The V gene lost 0 bases and the J gene lost 2 bases, with 11 bases spanning the gap. The germline V gene has CDR1 MNHEY and CDR2 SVGAGI. This CDR3 comprises 15 residues. The CDR3 spells CASSYSIGVAYEQYF. Written as DNA, the CDR3 is TGTGCCAGCAGTTACTCGATAGGGGTGGCCTACGAGCAGTACTTC.

The chain combines TRBV5-1 with TRBJ2-7; D not certain. The CDR3 consists of 12 residues. In germline, CDR1 is SGHRS, CDR2 YFSETQ. Trimming cost V 1 base and J 7 bases, with 9 bases left between them. CDR3 nucleotides: TGCGCCAGCAGCTTGTCCGGGTGGGAGCAGTACTTC. It translates to CASSLSGWEQYF. Variable domain in full (rest from reference TRBV5-1 and TRBJ2-7): KAGVTQTPRYLIKTRGQQVTLSCSPISGHRSVSWYQQTPGQGLQFLFEYFSETQRNKGNFPGRFSGRQFSNSRSEMNVSTLELGDSALYLCASSLSGWEQYFGPGTRLTVT.

V and J are TRBV24-1 and TRBJ1-3, with D perhaps matching TRBD1 (5 bases). The CDR3 sequence is 14 residues long. The V and J ends lost 5 bases and 3 bases respectively, with 10 bases between them. CDR1 is KGHDR and CDR2 is SFDVKD in the germline V gene. CDR3 nucleotides: TGTGCCACCAGTGCCTCGGGGCTTGGAAACACCATATATTTT. This translates into CATSASGLGNTIYF.

This chain joins TRBV7-9 and TRBJ1-1; D call uncertain. CDR1 and CDR2 from the germline V gene are SEHNR and FQNEAQ (reference sequence). The germline V and J ends were trimmed by 5 bases and 1 base, with 14 bases remaining between them. The CDR3 runs to 15 residues. The CDR3 here is CASSPEGRQNTEAFF. The CDR3 region has the DNA TGTGCCAGCAGCCCAGAAGGGCGGCAGAACACTGAAGCTTTCTTT. Variable domain in full (rest from reference TRBV7-9 and TRBJ1-1): DTGVSQNPRHKITKRGQNVTFRCDPISEHNRLYWYRQTLGQGPEFLTYFQNEAQLEKSRLLSDRFSAERPKGSFSTLEIQRTEQGDSAMYLCASSPEGRQNTEAFFGQGTRLTVV.

The rearrangement links TRBV6-1 to TRBJ1-5, with D possibly being TRBD1 (6 bases). The CDR3 runs 16 residues. Germline V gene sequence: CDR1 MNHNS, CDR2 SASEGT. V dropped 6 bases and J dropped 2 bases, with 17 bases sitting between them. CDR3 amino acids: CASRERGGGGNQPQHF. CDR3 DNA: TGTGCCAGCAGGGAACGAGGGGGTGGCGGCAATCAGCCCCAGCATTTT.

The chain recombines TRBV27 with TRBJ1-2, with 8 bases aligning to TRBD1. Germline V gene sequence: CDR1 MNHEY, CDR2 SMNVEV (reference sequence). The CDR3 runs 14 residues. V gave up 0 bases and J gave up 7 bases; unmatched junction bases: 4. The CDR3 reads CASSLSTGEGGYTF. Written as DNA, the CDR3 is TGTGCCAGCAGTTTATCGACAGGGGAGGGTGGCTACACCTTC.

This clone appeared once. The chain uses TRBV15 and TRBJ2-7, with D possibly called TRBD1 or TRBD2 (5 bases each). Per the germline V gene, CDR1 is LNHNV and CDR2 is YYDKDF (reference sequence). Between the trimmed V and J ends, which lost 0 bases and 2 bases, there was a span of 8 bases. The length of the CDR3 is 14 residues. CDR3 bases: TGTGCCACCAGCAGAGATCTGGGGGCCTACGAGCAGTACTTC. It codes for CATSRDLGAYEQYF.

The chain uses TRBV18 and TRBJ2-3; weak D call: TRBD2 (6 bases). Germline assignment: CDR1 KGHSH and CDR2 LQKENI. V lost 4 bases and J lost 5, with 13 bases in between. There are 14 residues in the CDR3. The CDR3 here is CASSRDSTEDTQYF. The CDR3 nucleotides are TGTGCCAGCTCACGGGACTCGACAGAAGATACGCAGTATTTT.

The chain joins TRBV3-1 (or the pseudogene TRBV3-2) to TRBJ1-4, with 7 bases lining up with TRBD1. The CDR3 is 14 amino acids. Germline CDR1 and CDR2: LGHDT and YNNKEL (reference sequence). V trimming: 3 bases; J trimming: 7 bases; junction bases outside the gene matches: 5. The CDR3 coding sequence is TGTGCCAGCAGCCAGCCGGGACAGCGTGAAAAACTGTTTTTT. Translating gives CASSQPGQREKLFF.

The chain recombines TRBV25-1 with TRBJ2-5; possibly TRBD2 for D (5 bases). Germline CDR1 reads MGHDK; CDR2 reads SYGVNS. Trimming took 6 bases from V and 5 from J, leaving 13 bases between them. This CDR3 spans 13 amino acids. CDR3 protein: CASRGAGGETQYF. CDR3 in DNA: TGTGCCAGCAGGGGTGCCGGAGGCGAGACCCAGTACTTC. The whole variable domain, filled in from reference TRBV25-1 and TRBJ2-5, reads EADIYQTPRYLVIGTGKKITLECSQTMGHDKMYWYQQDPGMELHLIHYSYGVNSTEKGDLSSESTVSRIRTEHFPLTLESARPSHTSQYLCASRGAGGETQYFGPGTRLLVL.

V is TRBV6-5 and J is TRBJ1-1, with D perhaps TRBD1 (5 bases). The length of the CDR3 is 13 residues. Germline CDR1 MNHEY, CDR2 SVGAGI. V gave up 2 bases and J gave up 4 bases, with 8 bases separating them. The CDR3 is CASSYGRATEAFF. In DNA, the CDR3 is TGTGCCAGCAGTTACGGCAGGGCCACTGAAGCTTTCTTT.

The V and J genes are TRBV6-5 and TRBJ1-6; 9 positions agree with TRBD1. The junction had 9 bases not matched to a gene; V was cut back by 10 bases and J by 8 bases. The CDR3 runs 14 residues. Germline values: CDR1 MNHEY, CDR2 SVGAGI. The CDR3 sequence is CATSYRGLYSPLHF. The CDR3 nucleotides read TGTGCCACCTCGTACAGGGGGCTTTATTCACCCCTCCACTTT.

The chain joins TRBV19 to TRBJ2-3; D uncertain. Germline-derived CDR1 and CDR2 are LNHDA and SQIVND (reference sequence). The V end was cut by 1 base, the J end by 0 bases, with 5 bases between. CDR3 size: 14 residues. CDR3 amino acids: CASSIAGSTDTQYF. The CDR3 DNA follows: TGTGCCAGTAGTATAGCAGGTAGCACAGATACGCAGTATTTT.

This chain joins TRBV6-4 and TRBJ1-5; tentative D call: TRBD1 (5 bases). The V end was cut by 0 bases, the J end by 0 bases, with 6 bases between. Germline V gene sequence: CDR1 MRHNA, CDR2 SNTAGT. The CDR3 covers 15 residues. CDR3 nucleotide sequence: TGTGCCAGCAGTGACTCGGGGGTTAGCAATCAGCCCCAGCATTTT. It codes for CASSDSGVSNQPQHF.

This rearrangement joins TRBV7-9 to TRBJ2-7; D might be TRBD2 (5 bases). CDR1 is SEHNR, CDR2 FQNEAQ, per germline (reference sequence). The CDR3 extends over 13 amino acids. Trimming took 7 bases from V and 6 from J, leaving 16 bases between them. CDR3 DNA: TGTGCCAGCACGGGTGGACTGGGGTTCGAGCAGTACTTC. Its translation: CASTGGLGFEQYF.